The 24 T cell receptor beta chains presented below share a single source sample, sequenced in a study of molecular identifiers for immune sequencing clone quantification. TCRdb re-called the PCR reads with MiXCR, one entry per CDR3 protein. The data hold about half a million distinct CDR3 sequences, with about a fifth observed a single time. The sample was naive CD8+ T cells from blood, with Jurkat cell RNA spiked in. Specified subset: FACS-sorted CD8+CD4-CCR7+CD45RA+ naive T cells. The origin of the receptors is a human donor in good health. Some libraries in this study had Jurkat cell RNA spiked in.

This clonotype is a singleton in its sample. The chain carries TRBV23-1 and TRBJ2-3, with 7 bases fitting TRBD2. TRBV23-1 is classed as an ORF, of uncertain function. Trimming cost V 8 bases and J 4 bases; bases outside gene matches: 15. The CDR3 runs 16 residues. Here the CDR3 reads CASGQSVLAEADTQYF. The DNA for the CDR3 is TGCGCCAGCGGCCAATCTGTGCTAGCGGAGGCAGATACGCAGTATTTT.

This clonotype occurred once. A much larger clone is a single base away; this may be a read error. The rearrangement joins TRBV6-6 to TRBJ2-7; D not certain. In germline, CDR1 is MNHNY, CDR2 SVGAGI (reference sequence). The CDR3 is made up of 14 amino acids. The CDR3 reads CASVAKLSSCEQYF. In nucleotides, the CDR3 is TGTGCCAGCGTCGCGAAGCTCAGCTCCTGCGAGCAGTACTTC.

About this clonotype: One end of the junction is discordant with germline, which a read error may explain. This rearrangement joins TRBV2 to TRBJ1-1, with D possibly being TRBD1 (6 bases). The germline gives CDR1 SNHLY, CDR2 FYNNEI. The CDR3 is 12 amino acids. The CDR3 protein is CTSLYRATEAFF. Written as DNA, the CDR3 is TGTACCAGTCTCTACAGGGCGACCGAAGCTTTCTTT. Complete variable domain (other parts from reference TRBV2 and TRBJ1-1): EPEVTQTPSHQVTQMGQEVILRCVPISNHLYFYWYRQILGQKVEFLVSFYNNEISEKSEIFDDQFSVERPDGSNFTLKIRSTKLEDSAMYFCTSLYRATEAFFGQGTRLTVV.

Worth noting for this clonotype: A much larger clone differs from this one at a single base, so this may be a read error. The chain uses TRBV5-3 and TRBJ2-7, with D possibly matching TRBD1 (6 bases). TRBV5-3 is given ORF status, its function remaining uncertain. Trimming took off 8 bases at V and 2 bases at J, with 17 bases between the two ends. The CDR3 consists of 14 residues. The DNA of the CDR3 is TGTGCCAGCAGTTGGTCGGACAGCACCTACGAGCAGTACTTC. Amino acids: CASSWSDSTYEQYF.

This clonotype was seen at least ten times. This chain uses TRBV12-3 or TRBV12-4 with TRBJ2-3; tentative D call: TRBD2 (5 bases). Trimming shortened V by 1 base and J by 6 bases, and 14 bases separated the two germline ends. CDR3 length: 15 amino acids. The CDR3 sequence is CASSLGATPGDTQYF. CDR3 in DNA: TGTGCCAGCAGTTTAGGGGCTACGCCGGGGGATACGCAGTATTTT.

Many counts were recorded for this clonotype. The J gene is TRBJ2-3, the V gene TRBV6-5, with 8 bases aligning to TRBD2. CDR1 MNHEY and CDR2 SVGAGI come from the germline V gene. V lost 1 base to trimming and J lost 3 bases; unmatched junction nucleotides: 3. This CDR3 is 15 amino acids long. CDR3 sequence (DNA): TGTGCCAGCAGTTACTTCGGGGGGGGTACAGATACGCAGTATTTT. It specifies CASSYFGGGTDTQYF.

The rearrangement links TRBV7-6 to TRBJ1-2; 11 bases are a match to TRBD1. J gave up 8 bases and V 8 bases, and 4 bases lay outside the gene matches. The CDR3 sequence is 12 residues long. CDR1 is SGHVS and CDR2 is FNYEAQ in the germline V gene. The CDR3 loop reads CASLGQGAGYTF. The CDR3 DNA follows: TGTGCCAGCCTTGGACAGGGGGCAGGCTACACCTTC.

This clonotype came up many times. The chain couples TRBV12-3 or TRBV12-4 to TRBJ1-2; the D gene is possibly TRBD1 (5 bases). This CDR3 contains 13 residues. Trimming took off 6 bases at V and 8 bases at J, with 16 bases between the two ends. The CDR3 loop reads CASRETRDGGYTF. CDR3 sequence (DNA): TGTGCCAGCAGAGAAACGAGGGACGGGGGCTACACCTTC.

This clonotype was recorded a few times. The V and J genes are TRBV12-3 or TRBV12-4 and TRBJ1-4, with 8 nucleotides matching TRBD1. The CDR3 totals 17 residues. J gave up 4 bases and V 0 bases, and 7 bases lay outside the gene matches. Here the CDR3 DNA reads TGTGCCAGCAGTTTAGCGGACAGGGAGGTCGGTAATGAAAAACTGTTTTTT. Protein: CASSLADREVGNEKLFF.

This clonotype was detected only once. A much larger clone sits a single nucleotide away, making a read error possible. The V gene is TRBV13, the J gene TRBJ2-7; D is unclear. V shed 5 bases and J shed 0 bases, with 11 bases lying between them. The CDR3 has 14 residues. The germline gives CDR1 PRHDT, CDR2 FYEKMQ (reference sequence). DNA for the CDR3: TGTGCCAGCAGCCGAACGGACCTCTCCTACGAGCAGTACTTC. It translates to CASSRTDLSYEQYF.

This clonotype occurred many times. The chain employs TRBV28 and TRBJ1-1, with TRBD1 matching 7 bases. The junction had 6 bases not matched to a gene; V was cut back by 1 base and J by 4 bases. The CDR3 length is 15 residues. From germline, CDR1 is MDHEN and CDR2 SYDVKM. CDR3 DNA sequence: TGTGCCAGCAGTTTATCCCAGGGGGGTGGCACTGAAGCTTTCTTT. Translated, it gives CASSLSQGGGTEAFF.

This clonotype appeared many times. The V and J genes are TRBV12-3 or TRBV12-4 and TRBJ1-1, with D perhaps matching TRBD1 (5 bases). The CDR3 has 15 amino acids. The V end was cut by 6 bases, the J end by 0 bases, with 14 bases between. The CDR3 is CASSHGGLLNTEAFF. The CDR3 DNA reads TGTGCCAGCAGCCATGGGGGACTTCTGAACACTGAAGCTTTCTTT.

The chain links TRBV12-3 or TRBV12-4 to TRBJ2-3; a possible D gene is TRBD2 (7 bases). The CDR3 contains 15 residues. Trimming cost V 3 bases and J 2 bases, with 12 bases left between them. The CDR3 loop reads CASSFWGGTTDTQYF. The CDR3 coding sequence is TGTGCCAGCAGTTTTTGGGGGGGCACCACAGATACGCAGTATTTT.

The J gene is TRBJ1-1, the V gene TRBV6-5; perhaps TRBD1 as D (6 bases). The CDR3 covers 14 residues. Looked up from germline, CDR1 is MNHEY and CDR2 is SVGAGI. Trimming shortened V by 4 bases and J by 5 bases, and 14 bases separated the two germline ends. The CDR3 reads CASSLQGVWTEAFF. The CDR3 coding sequence is TGTGCCAGCAGTTTACAGGGCGTATGGACTGAAGCTTTCTTT.

This clonotype was observed a handful of times. The rearrangement joins TRBV12-3 or TRBV12-4 to TRBJ1-1; 7 positions match TRBD1. V shed 5 bases and J 8 bases; nucleotides not matched to a gene: 11. This CDR3 has 14 residues. This CDR3 reads CASSPYERTGEAFF. As DNA, the CDR3 is TGTGCCAGCAGTCCATACGAGAGGACAGGCGAAGCTTTCTTT.

Regarding this clonotype: This may be a read error, as it is one base from a much larger clone. The rearrangement uses TRBV13 and TRBJ1-1, with a weak D call TRBD1 (5 bases). The CDR3 length is 14 residues. Germline V gives CDR1 PRHDT, CDR2 FYEKMQ (reference sequence). V shed 4 bases and J shed 3 bases, with 12 bases lying between them. This CDR3 is CASSSRGRHTEAFF. DNA of the CDR3: TGTGCCAGCAGCTCCCGGGGCAGACACACTGAAGCTTTCTTT. Full variable domain (remainder filled in from reference TRBV13 and TRBJ1-1): AAGVIQSPRHLIKEKRETATLKCYPIPRHDTVYWYQQGPGQDPQFLISFYEKMQSDKGSIPDRFSAQQFSDYHSELNMSSLELGDSALYFCASSSRGRHTEAFFGQGTRLTVV.

The table lists this clonotype with a count of one. A much larger clone sits a single nucleotide away, making a read error possible. The chain joins TRBV6-1 to TRBJ1-1; no clear D. Germline assignment: CDR1 MNHNS and CDR2 SASEGT. The CDR3 extends over 15 amino acids. CDR3 region: CASGEAYLGRTEAFF. The CDR3 DNA sequence: TGTGCCAGCGGTGAAGCGTACCTAGGGAGGACTGAAGCTTTCTTT.

To note about this clonotype: A much larger clone sits a single nucleotide away, making a read error possible. V gene TRBV29-1 combines with J gene TRBJ1-3; D may be TRBD1 (5 bases). The CDR3 sequence is 14 residues long. V was pared by 7 bases and J by 2 bases, with 15 bases between. Per germline, CDR1 SQVTM and CDR2 ANQGSEA. The CDR3 coding sequence is TGCAGCGCTGCCCGGGGCTCGGCTGGAAACACCATATATTTT. Amino acids: CSAARGSAGNTIYF.

This clonotype has at least ten counts. This chain connects TRBV12-3 or TRBV12-4 to TRBJ2-1, with a possible D match to TRBD2 (5 bases). This CDR3 comprises 15 residues. V was shortened by 5 bases and J by 1 base, with 12 bases between the two germline ends. The CDR3 loop is CASSLGDGSYNEQFF. The CDR3 bases are TGTGCCAGCAGTCTGGGAGACGGATCCTACAATGAGCAGTTCTTC.

Many counts were recorded for this clonotype. The chain links TRBV5-6 to TRBJ2-7; tentative D call: TRBD1 (5 bases). The CDR3 is 16 amino acids. With 2 bases removed from V and 4 bases from J, the gap between germline ends came to 19 bases. The germline gives CDR1 SGHDT, CDR2 YYEEEE. The CDR3 sequence: CASSFSQGELRYEQYF. For the CDR3, the DNA is TGTGCCAGCAGCTTCTCCCAGGGTGAGTTGCGGTACGAGCAGTACTTC.

This clonotype occurred a few times. The rearrangement uses TRBV2 and TRBJ2-3; tentative D call: TRBD2 (6 bases). V shed 7 bases and J shed 2 bases, with 13 bases lying between them. The germline V gene encodes CDR1 SNHLY and CDR2 FYNNEI. This CDR3 is 14 amino acids long. CDR3 in amino acids: CASKLGLYTDTQYF. The CDR3 bases are TGTGCCAGCAAGCTGGGACTTTACACAGATACGCAGTATTTT.

This clonotype was recorded many times. The chain joins TRBV5-6 to TRBJ2-7; TRBD2 agrees at 10 bases. CDR1 SGHDT and CDR2 YYEEEE come from the germline V gene. Trimming cost V 2 bases and J 0 bases; bases outside gene matches: 5. This CDR3 contains 16 residues. DNA for the CDR3: TGTGCCAGCAGCTTCAAACTAGCGGGGAGCTCCTACGAGCAGTACTTC. This encodes CASSFKLAGSSYEQYF.

This clonotype showed up just a few times. The genes are TRBV7-9 and TRBJ2-1, with TRBD2 identical over 7 bases. With 4 bases clipped from V and 7 bases from J, the junction kept 22 bases outside the gene matches. From germline, CDR1 is SEHNR and CDR2 FQNEAQ (reference sequence). This CDR3 has 19 residues. CDR3 loop: CASSSPLSGAKRRMNEQFF. CDR3 sequence (DNA): TGTGCCAGCAGCTCACCCCTGAGCGGGGCGAAACGCAGGATGAATGAGCAGTTCTTC. The entire variable domain, with the rest obtained from reference TRBV7-9 and TRBJ2-1, is as follows: DTGVSQNPRHKITKRGQNVTFRCDPISEHNRLYWYRQTLGQGPEFLTYFQNEAQLEKSRLLSDRFSAERPKGSFSTLEIQRTEQGDSAMYLCASSSPLSGAKRRMNEQFFGPGTRLTVL.

This clonotype was counted ten times or more. This rearrangement joins TRBV2 to TRBJ1-1; 11 nucleotides agree with TRBD1. The V gene's germline CDR1 is SNHLY and CDR2 FYNNEI. Unmatched junction bases numbered 7, after V lost 2 bases and J lost 5 bases. This CDR3 contains 16 residues. The CDR3 protein is CASSEFGTGGGTEAFF. In DNA form, the CDR3 reads TGTGCCAGCAGTGAATTCGGGACAGGGGGAGGAACTGAAGCTTTCTTT.